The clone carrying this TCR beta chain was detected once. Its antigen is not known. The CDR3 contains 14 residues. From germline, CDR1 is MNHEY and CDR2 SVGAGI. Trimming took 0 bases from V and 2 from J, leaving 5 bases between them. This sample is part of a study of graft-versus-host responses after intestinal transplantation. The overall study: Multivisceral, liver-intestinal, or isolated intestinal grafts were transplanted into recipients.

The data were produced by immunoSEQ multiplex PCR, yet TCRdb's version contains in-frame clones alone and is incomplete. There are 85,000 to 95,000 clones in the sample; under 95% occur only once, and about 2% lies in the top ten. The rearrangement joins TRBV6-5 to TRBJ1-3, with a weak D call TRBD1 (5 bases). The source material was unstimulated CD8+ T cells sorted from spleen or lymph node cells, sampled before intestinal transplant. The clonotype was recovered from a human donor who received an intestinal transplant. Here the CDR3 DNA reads TGTGCCAGCAGTTACTCAGGGGCTGGAAACACCATATATTTT. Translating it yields CASSYSGAGNTIYF.